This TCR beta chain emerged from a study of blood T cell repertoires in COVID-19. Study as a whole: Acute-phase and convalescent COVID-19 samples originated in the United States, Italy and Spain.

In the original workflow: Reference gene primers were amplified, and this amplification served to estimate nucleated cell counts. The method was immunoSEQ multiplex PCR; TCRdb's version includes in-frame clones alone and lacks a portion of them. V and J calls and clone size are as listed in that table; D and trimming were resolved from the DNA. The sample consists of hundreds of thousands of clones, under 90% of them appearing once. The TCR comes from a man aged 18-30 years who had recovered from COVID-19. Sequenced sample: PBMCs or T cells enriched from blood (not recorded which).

Here the CDR3 DNA reads TGCGCCAGCAGCCAAGCAACGAGGAGGGGGCGCGACTATGGCTACACCTTC. Translation gives CASSQATRRGRDYGYTF. This rearrangement joins TRBV4-1 to TRBJ1-2; the match to TRBD1 covers 7 bases. V was pared by 1 base and J by 3 bases, with 11 bases of the junction left unmatched. The CDR3 runs 17 residues. Germline V gives CDR1 MGHRA, CDR2 YSYEKL.